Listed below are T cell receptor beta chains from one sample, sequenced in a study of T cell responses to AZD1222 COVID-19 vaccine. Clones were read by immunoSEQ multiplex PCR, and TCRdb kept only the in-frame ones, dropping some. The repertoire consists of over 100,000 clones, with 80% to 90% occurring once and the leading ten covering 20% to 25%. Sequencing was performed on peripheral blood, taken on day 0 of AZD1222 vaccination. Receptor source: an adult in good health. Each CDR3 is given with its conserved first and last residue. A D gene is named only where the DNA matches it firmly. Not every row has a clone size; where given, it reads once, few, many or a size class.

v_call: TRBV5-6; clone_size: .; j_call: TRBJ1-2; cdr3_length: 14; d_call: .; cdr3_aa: CASSLPDRIYGYTF; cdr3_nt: TGTGCCAGCAGCTTGCCTGACCGGATCTATGGCTACACCTTC
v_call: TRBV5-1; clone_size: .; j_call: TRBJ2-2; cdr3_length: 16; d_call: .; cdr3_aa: CASSDRGGLNTGELFF; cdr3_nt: TGCGCCAGCAGCGACCGTGGGGGGCTTAACACCGGGGAGCTGTTTTTT
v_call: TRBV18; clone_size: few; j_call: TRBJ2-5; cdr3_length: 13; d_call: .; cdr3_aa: CASSPGYQETQYF; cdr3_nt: TGTGCCAGCTCACCCGGGTACCAAGAGACCCAGTACTTC
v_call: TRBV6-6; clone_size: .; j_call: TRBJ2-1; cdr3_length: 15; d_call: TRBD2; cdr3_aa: CASSKGGGAYNEQFF; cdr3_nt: TGTGCCAGCAGCAAGGGCGGGGGGGCCTACAATGAGCAGTTCTTC
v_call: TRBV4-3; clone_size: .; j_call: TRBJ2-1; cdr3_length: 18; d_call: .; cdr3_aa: CASSQYLPAASSYNEQFF; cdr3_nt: TGCGCCAGCAGCCAATACCTTCCAGCGGCGAGCTCCTACAATGAGCAGTTCTTC
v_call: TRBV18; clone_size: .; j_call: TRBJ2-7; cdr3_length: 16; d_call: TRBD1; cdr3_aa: CASSPQTGTGAYEQYF; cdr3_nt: TGTGCCAGCTCACCTCAGACCGGGACAGGGGCCTACGAGCAGTACTTC
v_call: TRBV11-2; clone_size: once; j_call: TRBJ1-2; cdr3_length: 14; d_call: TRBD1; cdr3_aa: CASSRDRGGYGYTF; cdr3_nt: TGTGCCAGCAGCCGGGACAGGGGAGGCTATGGCTACACCTTC
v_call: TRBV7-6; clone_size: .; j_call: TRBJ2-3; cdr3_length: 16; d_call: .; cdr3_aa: CASSFEGGPVGDTQYF; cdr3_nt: TGTGCCAGCAGCTTTGAGGGGGGCCCGGTGGGAGATACGCAGTATTTT
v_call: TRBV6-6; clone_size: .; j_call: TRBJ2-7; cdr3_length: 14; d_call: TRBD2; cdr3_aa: CAAVRGGSSYEQYF; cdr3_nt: TGTGCCGCGGTTCGGGGGGGGAGCTCCTACGAGCAGTACTTC
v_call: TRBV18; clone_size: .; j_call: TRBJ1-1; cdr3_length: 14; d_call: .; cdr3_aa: CASSPDGGGRGAFF; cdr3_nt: TGTGCCAGCTCACCCGATGGGGGTGGTCGGGGAGCTTTCTTT
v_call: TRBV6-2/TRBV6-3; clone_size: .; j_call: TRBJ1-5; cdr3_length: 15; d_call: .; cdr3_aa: CASSMGHGWSQPQHF; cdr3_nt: TGTGCCAGCAGTATGGGACATGGGTGGAGTCAGCCCCAGCATTTT
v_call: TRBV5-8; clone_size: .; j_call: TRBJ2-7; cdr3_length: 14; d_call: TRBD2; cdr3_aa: CASSFSGGANEQYF; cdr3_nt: TGTGCCAGCAGCTTCTCCGGGGGGGCCAACGAGCAGTACTTC
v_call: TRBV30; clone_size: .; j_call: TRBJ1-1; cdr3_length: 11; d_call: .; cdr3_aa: CACSKGTEAFF; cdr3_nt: TGTGCCTGTTCCAAAGGTACTGAAGCTTTCTTT
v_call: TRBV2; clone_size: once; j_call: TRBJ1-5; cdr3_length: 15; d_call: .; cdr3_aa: CASSGEGVGNQPQHF; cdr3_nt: TGTGCCAGCAGTGGGGAAGGGGTTGGCAATCAGCCCCAGCATTTT
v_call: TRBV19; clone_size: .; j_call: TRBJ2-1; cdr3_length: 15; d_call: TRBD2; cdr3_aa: CASSISRLAGGEQFF; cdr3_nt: TGTGCCAGTAGTATAAGTAGACTAGCGGGGGGTGAGCAGTTCTTC
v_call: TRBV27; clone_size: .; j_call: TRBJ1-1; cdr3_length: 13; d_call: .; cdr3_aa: CASSLGVFTEAFF; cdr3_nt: TGTGCCAGCAGTTTGGGTGTCTTCACTGAAGCTTTCTTT
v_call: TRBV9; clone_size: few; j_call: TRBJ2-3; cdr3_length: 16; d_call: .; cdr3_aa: CASSVVQGLNTDTQYF; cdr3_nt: TGTGCCAGCAGCGTAGTCCAGGGATTAAACACAGATACGCAGTATTTT
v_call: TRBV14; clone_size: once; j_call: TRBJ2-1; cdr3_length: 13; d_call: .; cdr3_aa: CASSQGVYNEQFF; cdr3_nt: TGTGCCAGCAGCCAGGGGGTGTACAATGAGCAGTTCTTC
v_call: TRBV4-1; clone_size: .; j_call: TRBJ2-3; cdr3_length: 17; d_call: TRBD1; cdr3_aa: CASSQVRGLKGTDTQYF; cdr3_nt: TGCGCCAGCAGCCAAGTCAGGGGGCTAAAGGGCACAGATACGCAGTATTTT
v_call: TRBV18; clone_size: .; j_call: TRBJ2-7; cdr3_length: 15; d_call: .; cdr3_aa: CASSPLSGGFYEQYF; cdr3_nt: TGTGCCAGCTCACCCCTCTCGGGGGGCTTCTACGAGCAGTACTTC
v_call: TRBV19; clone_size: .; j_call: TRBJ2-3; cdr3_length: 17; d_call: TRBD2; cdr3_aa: CASSDRGGLAVTDTQYF; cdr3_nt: TGTGCCAGTAGTGATAGGGGGGGACTAGCGGTCACAGATACGCAGTATTTT
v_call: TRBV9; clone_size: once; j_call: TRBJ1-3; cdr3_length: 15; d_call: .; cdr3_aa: CASSDRGSSGNTIYF; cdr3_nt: TGTGCCAGCAGCGACCGGGGCTCCTCTGGAAACACCATATATTTT
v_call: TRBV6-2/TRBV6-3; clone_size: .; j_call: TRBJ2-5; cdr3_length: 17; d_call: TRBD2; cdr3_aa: CASSQGGLAAFFETQYF; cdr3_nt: TGTGCCAGCAGTCAAGGGGGACTAGCGGCCTTCTTTGAGACCCAGTACTTC
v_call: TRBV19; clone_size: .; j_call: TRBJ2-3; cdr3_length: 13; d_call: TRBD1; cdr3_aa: CASDRGLWDTQYF; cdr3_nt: TGTGCCAGTGACAGGGGGCTTTGGGATACGCAGTATTTT
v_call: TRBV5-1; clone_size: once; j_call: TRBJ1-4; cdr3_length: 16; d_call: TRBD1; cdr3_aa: CASSEQGAPSNEKLFF; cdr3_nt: TGCGCCAGCAGCGAGCAGGGGGCGCCGTCTAATGAAAAACTGTTTTTT
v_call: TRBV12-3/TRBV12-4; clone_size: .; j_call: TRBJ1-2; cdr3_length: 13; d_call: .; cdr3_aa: CASSFGAVYGYTF; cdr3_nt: TGTGCCAGCAGTTTCGGAGCAGTCTATGGCTACACCTTC
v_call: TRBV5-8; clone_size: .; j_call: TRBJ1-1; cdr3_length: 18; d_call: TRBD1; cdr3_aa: CASSIGTGESLGNTEAFF; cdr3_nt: TGTGCCAGCAGCATCGGGACAGGGGAGTCCCTAGGGAACACTGAAGCTTTCTTT
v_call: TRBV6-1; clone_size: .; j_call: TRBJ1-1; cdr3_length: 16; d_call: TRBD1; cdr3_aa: CASSDGDRFLNTEAFF; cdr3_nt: TGTGCCAGCAGTGACGGGGACAGGTTTTTGAACACTGAAGCTTTCTTT
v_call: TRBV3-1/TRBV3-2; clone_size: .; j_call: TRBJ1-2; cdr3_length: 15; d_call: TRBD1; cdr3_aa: CASSQRGQGNYGYTF; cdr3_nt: TGTGCCAGCAGCCAAAGGGGACAGGGTAACTATGGCTACACCTTC
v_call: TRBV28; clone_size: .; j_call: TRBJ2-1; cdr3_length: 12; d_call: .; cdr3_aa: CASSLRNNEQFF; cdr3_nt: TGTGCCAGCAGTTTGCGGAACAATGAGCAGTTCTTC
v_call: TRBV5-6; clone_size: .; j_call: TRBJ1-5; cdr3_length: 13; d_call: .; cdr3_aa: CASSVAGNQPQHF; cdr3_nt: TGTGCCAGCAGCGTTGCAGGTAATCAGCCCCAGCATTTT
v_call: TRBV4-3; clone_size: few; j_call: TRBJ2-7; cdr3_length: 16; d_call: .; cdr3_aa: CASSLRMLAPSYEQYF; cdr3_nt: TGCGCCAGCAGCCTGAGAATGCTAGCGCCTTCCTACGAGCAGTACTTC
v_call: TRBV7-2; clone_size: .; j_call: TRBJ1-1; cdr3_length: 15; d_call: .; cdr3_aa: CASSSRATKNTEAFF; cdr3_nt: TGTGCCAGCAGCTCACGAGCAACCAAGAACACTGAAGCTTTCTTT
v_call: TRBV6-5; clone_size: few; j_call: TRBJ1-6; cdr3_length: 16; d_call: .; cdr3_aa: CASSYSTASYNSPLHF; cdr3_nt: TGTGCCAGCAGTTACTCGACAGCCTCCTATAATTCACCCCTCCACTTT
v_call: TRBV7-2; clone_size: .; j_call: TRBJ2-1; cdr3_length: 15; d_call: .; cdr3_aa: CASSLGGFTYNEQFF; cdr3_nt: TGTGCCAGCAGCTTAGGTGGGTTTACCTACAATGAGCAGTTCTTC
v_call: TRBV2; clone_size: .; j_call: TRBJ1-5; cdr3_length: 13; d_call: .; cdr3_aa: CASKAGLNQPQHF; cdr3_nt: TGTGCCAGCAAGGCAGGGCTCAATCAGCCCCAGCATTTT
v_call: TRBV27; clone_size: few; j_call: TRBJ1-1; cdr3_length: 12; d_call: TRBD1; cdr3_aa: CASSRQGSGAFF; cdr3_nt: TGTGCCAGCAGCCGACAGGGGAGTGGAGCTTTCTTT
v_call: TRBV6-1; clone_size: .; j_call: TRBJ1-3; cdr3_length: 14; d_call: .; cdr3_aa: CASGEGGSFNTIYF; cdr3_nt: TGTGCCAGCGGCGAGGGAGGCAGCTTCAACACCATATATTTT
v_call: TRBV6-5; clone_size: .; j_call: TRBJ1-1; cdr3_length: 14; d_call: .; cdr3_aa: CASSYGTANTEAFF; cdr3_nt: TGTGCCAGCAGTTATGGTACAGCGAACACTGAAGCTTTCTTT
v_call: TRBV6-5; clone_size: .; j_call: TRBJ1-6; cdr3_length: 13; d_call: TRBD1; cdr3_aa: CATQDRGNSPLHF; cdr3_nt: TGTGCCACCCAGGACAGGGGTAATTCACCCCTCCACTTT
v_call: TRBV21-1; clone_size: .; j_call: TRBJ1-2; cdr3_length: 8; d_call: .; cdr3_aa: CASSKTIF; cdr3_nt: TGTGCCAGCAGCAAAACCATCTTC
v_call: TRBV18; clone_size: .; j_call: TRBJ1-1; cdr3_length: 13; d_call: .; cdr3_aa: CASSPQGFTEAFF; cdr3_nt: TGTGCCAGCTCACCACAGGGGTTCACTGAAGCTTTCTTT
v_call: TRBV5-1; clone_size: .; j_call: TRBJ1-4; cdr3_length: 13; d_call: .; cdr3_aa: CASSVGRNEKLFF; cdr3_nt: TGCGCCAGCAGCGTGGGTAGGAATGAAAAACTGTTTTTT
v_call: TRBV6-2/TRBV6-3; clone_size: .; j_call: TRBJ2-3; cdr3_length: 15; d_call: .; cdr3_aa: CASSPLNSIADTQYF; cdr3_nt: TGTGCCAGCAGCCCGTTGAACTCGATCGCAGATACGCAGTATTTT
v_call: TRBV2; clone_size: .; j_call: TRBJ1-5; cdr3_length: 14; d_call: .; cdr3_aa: CASSDRTTFEPQHF; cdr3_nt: TGTGCCAGCAGTGACAGGACGACGTTTGAGCCCCAGCATTTT
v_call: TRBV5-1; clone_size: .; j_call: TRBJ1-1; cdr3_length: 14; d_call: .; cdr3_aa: CASSLDGHNTEAFF; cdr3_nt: TGCGCCAGCAGCTTGGACGGGCACAACACTGAAGCTTTCTTT
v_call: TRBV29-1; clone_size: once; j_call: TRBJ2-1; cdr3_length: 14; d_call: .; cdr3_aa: CSVYRGHLGDEQFF; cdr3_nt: TGCAGCGTTTATCGCGGCCACCTCGGGGATGAGCAGTTCTTC
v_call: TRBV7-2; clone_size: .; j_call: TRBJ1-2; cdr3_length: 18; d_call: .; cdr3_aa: CASSLLEDPRVEPYGYTF; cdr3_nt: TGTGCCAGCAGCTTATTGGAGGACCCCAGGGTAGAACCCTATGGCTACACCTTC